This TCR beta chain was sequenced for a study of CD8+ T cells in alopecia areata. Documented treatment: oral pan-JAK inhibitor, 5-10 mg twice daily. PBMCs provided sorted CD4+ and CD8+ T cells. The sequencing template was cDNA reverse transcribed from extracted RNA. Clones were sequenced by immunoSEQ multiplex PCR, and TCRdb holds only the in-frame ones, with some missing. The sample yields about 94,000 clones, 70% to 80% seen once. The CDR3 is 13 residues long. The germline V gene encodes CDR1 SGHAT and CDR2 FQNNGV. Trimming took 1 base from V and 10 from J, leaving 8 bases between them. The chain couples TRBV11-2 to TRBJ1-6; no clear D. This sequence originates from a human donor with alopecia areata. Sequenced here: CD8+ T cells sorted from blood, sampled around week 46, from a patient treated with tofacitinib. CDR3: CASSLGIGSPLHF. CDR3 nucleotides: TGTGCCAGCAGCTTAGGAATAGGGTCACCCCTCCACTTT.